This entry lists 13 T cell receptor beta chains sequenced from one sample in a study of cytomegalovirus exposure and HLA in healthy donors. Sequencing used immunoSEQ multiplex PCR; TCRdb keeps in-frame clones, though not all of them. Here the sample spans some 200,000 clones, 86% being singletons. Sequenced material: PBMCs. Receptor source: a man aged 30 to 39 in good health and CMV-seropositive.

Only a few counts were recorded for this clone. Here the CDR3 reads CASGTRDRRFF. The CDR3 nucleotides are TGTGCCAGCGGAACCCGGGACAGGCGTTTCTTC. This rearrangement joins TRBV6-5 to TRBJ2-1; 8 bases line up with TRBD1. The V gene end was trimmed by 8 bases and the J gene end by 16 bases; junction bases not matched to a gene: 10. The germline gives CDR1 MNHEY, CDR2 SVGAGI. The CDR3 runs to 11 residues.

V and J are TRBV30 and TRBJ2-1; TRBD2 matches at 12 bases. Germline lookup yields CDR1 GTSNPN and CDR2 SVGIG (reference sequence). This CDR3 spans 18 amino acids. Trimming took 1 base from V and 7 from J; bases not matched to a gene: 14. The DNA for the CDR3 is TGTGCCTGGAGTGCCCTCGGGACCACTAGCGGGGGGAGAAATGAGCAGTTCTTC. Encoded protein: CAWSALGTTSGGRNEQFF.

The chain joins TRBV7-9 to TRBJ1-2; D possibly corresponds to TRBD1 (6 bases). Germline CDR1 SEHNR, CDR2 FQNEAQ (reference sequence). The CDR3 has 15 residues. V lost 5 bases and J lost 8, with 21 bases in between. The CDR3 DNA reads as TGTGCCAGCAGCCCCTCGGGGGCACACATGGGCGGCTACACCTTC. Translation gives CASSPSGAHMGGYTF. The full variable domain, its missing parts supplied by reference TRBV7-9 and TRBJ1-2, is DTGVSQNPRHKITKRGQNVTFRCDPISEHNRLYWYRQTLGQGPEFLTYFQNEAQLEKSRLLSDRFSAERPKGSFSTLEIQRTEQGDSAMYLCASSPSGAHMGGYTFGSGTRLTVV.

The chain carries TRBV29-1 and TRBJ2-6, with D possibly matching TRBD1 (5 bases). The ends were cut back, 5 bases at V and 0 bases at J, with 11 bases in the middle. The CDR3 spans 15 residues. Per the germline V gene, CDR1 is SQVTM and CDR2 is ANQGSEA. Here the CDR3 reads CSVIYTGSGANVLTF. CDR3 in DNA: TGCAGCGTTATCTATACAGGCTCTGGGGCCAACGTCCTGACTTTC. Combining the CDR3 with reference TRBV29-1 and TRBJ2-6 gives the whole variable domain SAVISQKPSRDICQRGTSLTIQCQVDSQVTMMFWYRQQPGQSLTLIATANQGSEATYESGFVIDKFPISRPNLTFSTLTVSNMSPEDSSIYLCSVIYTGSGANVLTFGAGSRLTVL.

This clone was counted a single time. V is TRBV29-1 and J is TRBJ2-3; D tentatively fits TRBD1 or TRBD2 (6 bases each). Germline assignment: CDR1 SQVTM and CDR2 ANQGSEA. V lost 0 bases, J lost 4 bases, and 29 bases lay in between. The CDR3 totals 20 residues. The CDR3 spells CSVEDRGKGRGHWKPDTQYF. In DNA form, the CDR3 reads TGCAGCGTTGAAGACCGTGGTAAGGGGCGGGGACATTGGAAGCCAGATACGCAGTATTTT.

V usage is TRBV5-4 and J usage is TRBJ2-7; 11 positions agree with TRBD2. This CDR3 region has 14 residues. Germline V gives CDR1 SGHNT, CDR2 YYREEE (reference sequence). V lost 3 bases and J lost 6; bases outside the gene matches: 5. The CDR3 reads CASSSLAGGLEQYF. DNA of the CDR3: TGTGCCAGCAGCTCCCTAGCGGGAGGTCTCGAGCAGTACTTC.

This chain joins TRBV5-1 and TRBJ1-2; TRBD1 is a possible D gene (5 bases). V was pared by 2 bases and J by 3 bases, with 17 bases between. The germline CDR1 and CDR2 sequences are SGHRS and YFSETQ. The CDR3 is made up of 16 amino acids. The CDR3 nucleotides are TGCGCCAGCAGCTTCTCTTCCGGGGACGCAGACTATGGCTACACCTTC. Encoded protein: CASSFSSGDADYGYTF.

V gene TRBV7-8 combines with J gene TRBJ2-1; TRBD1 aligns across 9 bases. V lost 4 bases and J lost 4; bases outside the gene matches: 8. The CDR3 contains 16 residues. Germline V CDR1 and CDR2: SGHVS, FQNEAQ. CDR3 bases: TGTGCCAGCAGCTCCGCCGGGACAGGGAGATACAATGAGCAGTTCTTC. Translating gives CASSSAGTGRYNEQFF.

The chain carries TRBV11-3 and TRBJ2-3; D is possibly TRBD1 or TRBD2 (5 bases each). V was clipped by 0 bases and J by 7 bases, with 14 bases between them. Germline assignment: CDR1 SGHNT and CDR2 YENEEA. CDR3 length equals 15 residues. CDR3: CASSLDRDGAYTQYF. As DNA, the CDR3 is TGTGCCAGCAGCTTAGATCGGGACGGCGCCTATACGCAGTATTTT.

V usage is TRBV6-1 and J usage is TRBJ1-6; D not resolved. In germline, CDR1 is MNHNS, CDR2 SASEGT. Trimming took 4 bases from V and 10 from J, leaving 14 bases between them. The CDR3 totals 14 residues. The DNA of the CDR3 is TGTGCCAGCAGTGGGCAGTCCCACGCCTCACCCCTCCACTTT. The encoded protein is CASSGQSHASPLHF.

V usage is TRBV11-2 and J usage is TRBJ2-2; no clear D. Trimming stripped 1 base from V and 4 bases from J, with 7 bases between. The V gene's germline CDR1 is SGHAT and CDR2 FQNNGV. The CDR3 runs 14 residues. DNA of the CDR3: TGTGCCAGCAGCTTAGCGGTGGCCACCGGGGAGCTGTTTTTT. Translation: CASSLAVATGELFF.

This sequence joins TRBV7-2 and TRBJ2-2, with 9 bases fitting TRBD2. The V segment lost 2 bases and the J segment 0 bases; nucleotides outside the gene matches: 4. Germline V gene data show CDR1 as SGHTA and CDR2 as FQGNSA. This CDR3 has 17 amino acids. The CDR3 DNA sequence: TGTGCCAGCAGCTTATCCCCTAGCGGGGCGAACACCGGGGAGCTGTTTTTT. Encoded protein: CASSLSPSGANTGELFF.

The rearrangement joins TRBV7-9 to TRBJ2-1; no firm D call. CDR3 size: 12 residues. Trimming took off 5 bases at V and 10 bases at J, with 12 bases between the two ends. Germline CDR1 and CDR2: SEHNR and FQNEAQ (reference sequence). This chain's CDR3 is CASSRGNQEQFF. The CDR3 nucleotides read TGTGCCAGCAGCCGTGGTAACCAGGAGCAGTTCTTC.